This TCR beta chain was captured in a study of T cell therapy after organ transplantation (dated by TCRdb to the late 2010s). Looking at the study overall: Autologous CMV-specific T cells, expanded in vitro for about 14 days with a peptide pool of 30 HLA class I and II CMV epitopes, were used as therapy products. Each patient got up to 6 T cell doses, given every 2 weeks, and was then monitored for approximately 30 weeks after finishing therapy. Among the 10 or so patients, eight were classed as clinical responders, while two were classed as nonresponders. A median of 1.92 x 10^8 CMV-specific T cells was administered to patients across 2 to 6 intravenous infusions. This study was a follow-up analysis of the TRBV repertoire from an open-label phase I trial that tested autologous CMV-specific adoptive T cell therapy in people who had received solid-organ transplants. Before T cell therapy commenced, pretherapy samples of peripheral blood were collected. Long-term post-therapy samples were available for only 8 of the 10 patients. Overall results and qualifications from the work: Few detected expansions in nonresponders may reflect reduced sample coverage from poor CD8+ T cell yield. Before therapy, nonresponders had marked clonal expansions, and after therapy the repertoires of nonresponders changed only minimally. Assessment of confounders such as concurrent antirejection and antiviral medications was prevented by the small cohort. Fold change in CD8 clonality after therapy was inversely correlated with pretherapy clonality, suggesting that less biased repertoires were more receptive to remodeling. Post-therapy reconstitution appeared to include both transferred clonotypes and endogenous clonotypes not detected in the therapy products.

The time point label, read with the paper, signifies: before start of T cell therapy. The patients had received solid-organ transplants and had drug-resistant/recurrent cytomegalovirus. Nine to ten of the trial participants were picked for repertoire analysis depending on whether post-therapy peripheral blood mononuclear cells were available. Viable CD3+CD8+CD4- lymphocytes were isolated from PBMCs by sorting on a BD FACSAria III. The Qiagen DNeasy Kit was used to extract genomic DNA from the sorted cells. This clone was recorded only once. Its antigen specificity is not known. No clone much larger than this one lies a single base away; base qualities are absent. The germline V end is reduced by 2 bases and the J end by 3 bases; junction bases left unmatched: 5. CDR1 GTSNPN and CDR2 SVGIG were looked up in the germline V gene (reference sequence). From the cysteine through the phenylalanine, the CDR3 covers 14 amino acids. Of all the DNA, just the CDR3 is kept, 42 bases in frame from base 1.

Using the immunoSEQ two-step, bias-controlled multiplex PCR assay, TRB CDR3 regions were amplified from genomic DNA. An Illumina NextSeq 500 was used to sequence the CDR3 libraries. The authors' pipeline ran thus. The immunoSEQ Analyzer platform was used for the initial alignment and bioinformatics, which included bias normalization against synthetic CDR3 analogs. V, D and J gene annotation followed the IMGT database definitions. Additional TRBV analyses were carried out with default settings in VDJtools version 1.1.10 and the R package tcR version 2.2.1.11. GLIPH analysis was performed with version 1.0 using default settings. In CDR3 sequences with at least 5 reads, significant changes in clonotype frequency were tested by a 2-sided binomial test with Benjamini-Hochberg correction (alpha = 0.01). The table was pulled from immuneACCESS by TCRdb, which kept in-frame rearrangements only. Such tables lose some clones; where checked, under half of the loss comes from unresolved V genes, and the rest has no known cause. V and J calls and clone size are as listed in that table; D and trimming were resolved from the DNA. The sample table contains 45,000 to 60,000 clones; only one count was recorded for 94% of them. The ten most abundant clones make up 3% to 3.5% of the sample.

This sample comprised CD8+ T cells from blood, obtained before autologous CMV-specific T cell therapy. This chain is built from TRBV30 and TRBJ2-7, with 9 bases aligning to TRBD1. This TCR was recovered from a human patient who had received a solid organ transplant and had CMV disease. Read as DNA, the sequence is TGTGCCTGGAGTCTTGGGACAGGGAACTACGAGCAGTACTTC. Its coded protein is CAWSLGTGNYEQYF.